These 9 T cell receptor beta chains were all obtained from the same sample, sequenced in a study of T cell clonotyping in hematopoietic cell transplantation. Method: immunoSEQ multiplex PCR; TCRdb's copy keeps in-frame clones and lacks some. The data hold 9,000 to 13,000 clones, with 80% to 90% observed a single time. Sample: PBMCs, taken 100 days after allogeneic stem cell transplant. These receptors were collected from a female patient between 55 and 75 years old who had an allogeneic stem cell transplant from an unrelated donor, so the T cells may come from the graft donor. Some clones in this sample may be carry-over from other donors' samples.

The chain has TRBV6-5 and TRBJ2-1; 7 bases fit TRBD1. Germline trimming cut 6 bases from V and 4 bases from J; bases unmatched to any gene: 9. CDR1 is MNHEY, CDR2 SVGAGI, per germline. The CDR3 consists of 15 residues. The CDR3, as DNA: TGTGCCAGCAGAACCGACAGGGAGTTTTACAATGAGCAGTTCTTC. Protein sequence: CASRTDREFYNEQFF.

The chain employs TRBV11-2 and TRBJ1-2; D possibly corresponds to TRBD1 (6 bases). Per the germline V gene, CDR1 is SGHAT and CDR2 is FQNNGV. Trimming pared 2 bases from V and 2 bases from J, leaving 18 bases between. This CDR3 spans 17 amino acids. The CDR3 protein is CASSLTLDRPLNYGYTF. Here the CDR3 DNA reads TGTGCCAGCAGCTTAACCCTTGACAGGCCCCTCAACTATGGCTACACCTTC.

The chain links TRBV11-1 to TRBJ2-7, with 11 positions matching TRBD1. Germline V CDR1 and CDR2: SGHAT, FQDESV (reference sequence). The J segment lost 6 bases and the V segment lost 1 base, leaving 2 bases of the junction unmatched. The CDR3 contains 14 residues. CDR3 residues: CASSLGTGGGEQYF. The CDR3 DNA follows: TGTGCCAGCAGCTTAGGGACAGGGGGCGGCGAGCAGTACTTC.

The chain couples TRBV4-3 to TRBJ2-2; maybe TRBD2 (6 bases). The V end was cut by 7 bases, the J end by 4 bases, with 10 bases between. Germline CDR1 and CDR2: LGHNA and YSLEER. This CDR3 has 13 residues. CDR3 sequence: CASTWRGTGELFF. The DNA for the CDR3 is TGCGCCAGCACCTGGAGGGGCACCGGGGAGCTGTTTTTT.

The V gene is TRBV29-1, the J gene TRBJ2-2; TRBD2 agrees at 7 bases. Trimming cost V 6 bases and J 1 base; bases outside gene matches: 2. The CDR3 has 13 residues. Germline CDR1 reads SQVTM; CDR2 reads ANQGSEA. The chain's CDR3 is CSVRTRNTGELFF. DNA for the CDR3: TGCAGCGTCAGGACTAGGAACACCGGGGAGCTGTTTTTT.

CDR3 DNA sequence: TGCGCCAGCAGCCGAGAGACAGGTACCTACGAGCAGTACTTC. Encoded protein: CASSRETGTYEQYF. The rearrangement links TRBV4-3 to TRBJ2-7, with D possibly TRBD1 on 6 matching bases. V lost 4 bases to trimming and J lost 2 bases, with 12 bases between them. The CDR3 contains 14 residues. Germline V gene sequence: CDR1 LGHNA, CDR2 YSLEER.

V gene TRBV5-4 combines with J gene TRBJ2-3; D is uncertain. The CDR3 contains 14 residues. The germline V gene encodes CDR1 SGHNT and CDR2 YYREEE (reference sequence). Trimming cost V 1 base and J 1 base, with 7 bases left between them. CDR3 region: CASSLPVGTDTQYF. CDR3 DNA: TGTGCCAGCAGCTTGCCCGTAGGCACAGATACGCAGTATTTT.

The V and J genes are TRBV5-4 and TRBJ1-4; D is possibly TRBD1 (6 bases). The CDR3 is made up of 15 amino acids. CDR1 SGHNT and CDR2 YYREEE come from the germline V gene (reference sequence). V was pared by 4 bases and J by 5 bases, with 15 bases between. As DNA, the CDR3 is TGTGCCAGCAGCGCCGGGGGGGCTGGAAATGAAAAACTGTTTTTT. Translated, it gives CASSAGGAGNEKLFF.

The chain has TRBV28 and TRBJ1-4; D is possibly TRBD1 (6 bases). The CDR3 extends over 13 amino acids. The germline V gene encodes CDR1 MDHEN and CDR2 SYDVKM. Trimming removed 3 bases from V and 7 bases from J, with 9 bases in between. CDR3 nucleotide sequence: TGTGCCAGCAGTTTGGGGGACATTGAAAAACTGTTTTTT. Translated, it gives CASSLGDIEKLFF.